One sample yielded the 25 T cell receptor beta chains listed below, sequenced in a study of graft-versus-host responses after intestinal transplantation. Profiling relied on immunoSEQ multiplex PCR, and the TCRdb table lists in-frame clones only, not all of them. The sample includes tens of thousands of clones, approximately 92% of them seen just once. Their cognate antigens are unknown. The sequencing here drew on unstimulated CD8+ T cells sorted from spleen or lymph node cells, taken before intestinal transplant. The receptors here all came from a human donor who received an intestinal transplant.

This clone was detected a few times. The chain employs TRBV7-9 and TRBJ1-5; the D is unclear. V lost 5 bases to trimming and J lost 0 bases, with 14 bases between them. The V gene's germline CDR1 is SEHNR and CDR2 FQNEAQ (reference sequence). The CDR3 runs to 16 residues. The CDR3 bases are TGTGCCAGCAGCCGAAACGGACTCGATAGCAATCAGCCCCAGCATTTT. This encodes CASSRNGLDSNQPQHF.

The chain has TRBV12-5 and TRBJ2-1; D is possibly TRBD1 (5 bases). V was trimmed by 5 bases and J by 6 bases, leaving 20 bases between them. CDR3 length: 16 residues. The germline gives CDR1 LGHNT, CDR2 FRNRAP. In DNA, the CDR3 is TGTGCTAGTGGTCTTTCAGGGTTTCCGCCTTCCAATGAGCAGTTCTTC. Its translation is CASGLSGFPPSNEQFF. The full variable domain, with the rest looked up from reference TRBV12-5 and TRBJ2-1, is DARVTQTPRHKVTEMGQEVTMRCQPILGHNTVFWYRQTMMQGLELLAYFRNRAPLDDSGMPKDRFSAEMPDATLATLKIQPSEPRDSAVYFCASGLSGFPPSNEQFFGPGTRLTVL.

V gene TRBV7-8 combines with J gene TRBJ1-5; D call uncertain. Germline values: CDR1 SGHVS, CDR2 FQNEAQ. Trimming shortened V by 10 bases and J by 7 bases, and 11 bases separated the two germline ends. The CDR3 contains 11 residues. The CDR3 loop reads CATGEGQPQHF. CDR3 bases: TGTGCCACAGGAGAGGGACAGCCCCAGCATTTT.

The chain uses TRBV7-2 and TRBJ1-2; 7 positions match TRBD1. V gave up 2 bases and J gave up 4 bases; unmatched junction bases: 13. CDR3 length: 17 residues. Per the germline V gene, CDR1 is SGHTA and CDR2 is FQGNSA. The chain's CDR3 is CASSLIWTGETFYGYTF. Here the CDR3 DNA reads TGTGCCAGCAGCTTAATTTGGACAGGAGAAACCTTCTATGGCTACACCTTC.

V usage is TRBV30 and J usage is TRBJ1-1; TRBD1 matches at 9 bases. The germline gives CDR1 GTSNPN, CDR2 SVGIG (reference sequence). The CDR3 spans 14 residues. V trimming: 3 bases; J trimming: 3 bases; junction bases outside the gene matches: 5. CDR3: CAWRPDRGYTEAFF. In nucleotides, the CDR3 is TGTGCCTGGAGGCCGGACAGGGGATACACTGAAGCTTTCTTT. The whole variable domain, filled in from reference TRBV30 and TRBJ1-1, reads SQTIHQWPATLVQPVGSPLSLECTVEGTSNPNLYWYRQAAGRGLQLLFYSVGIGQISSEVPQNLSASRPQDRQFILSSKKLLLSDSGFYLCAWRPDRGYTEAFFGQGTRLTVV.

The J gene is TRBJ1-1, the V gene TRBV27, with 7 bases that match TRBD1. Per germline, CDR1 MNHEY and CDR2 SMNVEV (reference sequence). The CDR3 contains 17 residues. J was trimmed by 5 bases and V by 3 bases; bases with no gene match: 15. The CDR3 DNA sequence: TGTGCCAGCAGTTTGTATGTACAGGGGTATGGGGGGACTGAAGCTTTCTTT. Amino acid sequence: CASSLYVQGYGGTEAFF.

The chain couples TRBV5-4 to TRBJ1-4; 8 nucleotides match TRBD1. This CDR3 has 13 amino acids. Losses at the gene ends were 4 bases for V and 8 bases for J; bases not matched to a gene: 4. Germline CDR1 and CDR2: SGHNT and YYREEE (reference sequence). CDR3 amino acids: CASSIYRGEKLFF. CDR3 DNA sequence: TGTGCCAGCAGCATCTACAGGGGGGAAAAACTGTTTTTT.

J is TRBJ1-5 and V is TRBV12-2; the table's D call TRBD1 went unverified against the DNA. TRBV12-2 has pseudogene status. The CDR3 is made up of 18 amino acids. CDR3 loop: CASRLALGDRVTIQPQHF. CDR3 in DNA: TGTGCAAGTCGCTTAGCGCTGGGGGACAGGGTTACAATTCAGCCCCAGCATTTT.

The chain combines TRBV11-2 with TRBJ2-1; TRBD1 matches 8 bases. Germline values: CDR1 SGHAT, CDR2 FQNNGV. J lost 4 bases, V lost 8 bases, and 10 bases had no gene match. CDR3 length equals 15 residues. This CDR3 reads CASGGNRDRYNEQFF. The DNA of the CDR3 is TGTGCCAGCGGGGGAAACCGGGACAGGTACAATGAGCAGTTCTTC.

The CDR3 sequence: CASNLGPSGNTIYF. Here the CDR3 DNA reads TGTGCCAGTAATCTGGGCCCCTCTGGAAACACCATATATTTT. The rearrangement links TRBV19 to TRBJ1-3; D is ambiguous. There are 14 residues in the CDR3. Trimming took off 7 bases at V and 0 bases at J, with 10 bases between the two ends. Germline loops: CDR1 LNHDA, CDR2 SQIVND (reference sequence).

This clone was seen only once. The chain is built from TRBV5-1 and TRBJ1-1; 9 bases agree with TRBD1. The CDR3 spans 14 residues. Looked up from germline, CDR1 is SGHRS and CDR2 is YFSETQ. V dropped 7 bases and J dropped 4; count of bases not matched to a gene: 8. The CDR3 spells CASGPTGGGTEAFF. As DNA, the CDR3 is TGCGCCAGCGGCCCAACAGGGGGCGGCACTGAAGCTTTCTTT.

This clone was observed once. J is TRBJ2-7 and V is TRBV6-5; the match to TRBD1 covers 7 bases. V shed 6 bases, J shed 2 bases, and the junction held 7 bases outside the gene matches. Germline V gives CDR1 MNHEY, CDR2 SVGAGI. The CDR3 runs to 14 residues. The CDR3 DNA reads TGTGCCAGCAGAAACCGACAGGGCGCCTACGAGCAGTACTTC. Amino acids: CASRNRQGAYEQYF.

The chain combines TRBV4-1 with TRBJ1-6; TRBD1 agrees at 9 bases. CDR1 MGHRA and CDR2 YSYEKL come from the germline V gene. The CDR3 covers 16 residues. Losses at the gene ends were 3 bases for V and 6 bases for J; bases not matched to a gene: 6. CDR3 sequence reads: CASSQSPGQGNSPLHF. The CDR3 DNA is TGCGCCAGCAGCCAGAGTCCGGGACAGGGTAATTCACCCCTCCACTTT.

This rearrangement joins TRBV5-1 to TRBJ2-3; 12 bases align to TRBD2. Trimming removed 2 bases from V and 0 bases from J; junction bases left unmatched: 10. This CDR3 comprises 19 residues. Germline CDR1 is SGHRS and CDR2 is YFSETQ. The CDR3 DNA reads TGCGCCAGCAGCTTAATGCTAGCGGGAGGGCCTCCTAGCACAGATACGCAGTATTTT. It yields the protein CASSLMLAGGPPSTDTQYF.

In nucleotides, the CDR3 is TGTGCCAGCAGCCCGGGGGGGGCGGGCGAGCAGTACTTC. This gives the protein CASSPGGAGEQYF. The chain carries TRBV4-2 and TRBJ2-7, with 8 bases identical to TRBD2. The CDR3 spans 13 residues. Trimming cost V 4 bases and J 6 bases; bases outside gene matches: 5. The V gene's germline CDR1 is LGHNA and CDR2 YNFKEQ.

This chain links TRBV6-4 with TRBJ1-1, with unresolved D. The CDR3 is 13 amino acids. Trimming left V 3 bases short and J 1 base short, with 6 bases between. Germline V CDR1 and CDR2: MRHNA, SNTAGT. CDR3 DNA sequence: TGTGCCAGCAGTGAAGTAGCGAACACTGAAGCTTTCTTT. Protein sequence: CASSEVANTEAFF.

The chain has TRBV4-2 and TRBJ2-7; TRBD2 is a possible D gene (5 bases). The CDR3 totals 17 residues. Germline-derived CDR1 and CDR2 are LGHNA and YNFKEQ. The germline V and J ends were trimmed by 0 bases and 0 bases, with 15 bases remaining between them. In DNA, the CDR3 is TGTGCCAGCAGCCAAGATCAGATGAGGGAGAACTCCTACGAGCAGTACTTC. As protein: CASSQDQMRENSYEQYF.

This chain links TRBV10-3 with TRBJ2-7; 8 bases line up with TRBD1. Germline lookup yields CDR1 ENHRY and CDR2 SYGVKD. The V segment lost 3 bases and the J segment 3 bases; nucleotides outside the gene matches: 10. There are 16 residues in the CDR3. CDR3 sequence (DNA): TGTGCCATCAGTGACCTCCTATTTGGACAGGGCTACGAGCAGTACTTC. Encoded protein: CAISDLLFGQGYEQYF.

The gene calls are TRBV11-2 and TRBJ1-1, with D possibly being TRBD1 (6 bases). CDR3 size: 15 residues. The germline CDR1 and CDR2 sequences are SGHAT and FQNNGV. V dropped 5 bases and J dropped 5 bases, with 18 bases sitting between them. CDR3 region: CASSPSTGFATEAFF. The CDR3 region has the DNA TGTGCCAGCAGCCCCTCAACAGGGTTCGCAACTGAAGCTTTCTTT.

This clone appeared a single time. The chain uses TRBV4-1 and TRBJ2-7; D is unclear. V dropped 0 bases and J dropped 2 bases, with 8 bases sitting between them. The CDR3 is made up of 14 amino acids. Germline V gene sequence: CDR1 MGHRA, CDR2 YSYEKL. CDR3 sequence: CASSQESGAYEQYF. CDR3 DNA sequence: TGCGCCAGCAGCCAAGAATCAGGCGCCTACGAGCAGTACTTC.

CDR3 in amino acids: CASSSLLATEQYF. CDR3 in DNA: TGTGCCAGCAGCTCCCTACTAGCAACTGAGCAGTACTTC. J is TRBJ2-7 and V is TRBV7-3; tentatively, D is TRBD2 (6 bases). CDR1 and CDR2 from the germline V gene are SGHTA and FQGTGA. Trimming took off 4 bases at V and 7 bases at J, with 14 bases between the two ends. The length of the CDR3 is 13 residues.

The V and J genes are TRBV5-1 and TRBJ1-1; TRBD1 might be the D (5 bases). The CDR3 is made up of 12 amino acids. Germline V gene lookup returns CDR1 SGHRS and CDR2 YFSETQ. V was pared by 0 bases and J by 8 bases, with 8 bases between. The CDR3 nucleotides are TGCGCCAGCAGCTTGGGACAGCACGAAGCTTTCTTT. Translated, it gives CASSLGQHEAFF.

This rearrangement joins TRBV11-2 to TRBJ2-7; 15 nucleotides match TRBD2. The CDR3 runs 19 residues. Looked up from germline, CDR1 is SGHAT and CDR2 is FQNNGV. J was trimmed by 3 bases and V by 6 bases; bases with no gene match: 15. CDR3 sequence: CASRPSYSGTSGRIYEQYF. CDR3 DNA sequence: TGTGCCAGCAGGCCGAGCTATTCCGGGACTAGCGGGAGGATCTACGAGCAGTACTTC.

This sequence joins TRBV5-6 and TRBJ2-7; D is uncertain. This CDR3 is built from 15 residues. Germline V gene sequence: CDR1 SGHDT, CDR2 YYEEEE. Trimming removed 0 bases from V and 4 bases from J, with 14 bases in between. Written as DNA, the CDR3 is TGTGCCAGCAGCTTGGCCTCCCTGTCTAGGTACGAGCAGTACTTC. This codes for CASSLASLSRYEQYF. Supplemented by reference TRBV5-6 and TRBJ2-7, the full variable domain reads DAGVTQSPTHLIKTRGQQVTLRCSPKSGHDTVSWYQQALGQGPQFIFQYYEEEERQRGNFPDRFSGHQFPNYSSELNVNALLLGDSALYLCASSLASLSRYEQYFGPGTRLTVT.

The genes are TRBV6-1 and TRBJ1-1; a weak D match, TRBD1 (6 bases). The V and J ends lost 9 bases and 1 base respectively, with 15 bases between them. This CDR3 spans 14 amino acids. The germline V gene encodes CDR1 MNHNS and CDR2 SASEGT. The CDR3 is CASTGYAGNTEAFF. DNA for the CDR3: TGTGCCAGTACAGGGTATGCCGGGAACACTGAAGCTTTCTTT.